This T cell receptor beta chain was documented in a study of blood T cell repertoires in COVID-19. The germline CDR1 and CDR2 sequences are MDHEN and SYDVKM. CDR3 length: 14 residues. Repertoires were generated with immunoSEQ multiplex PCR, while TCRdb's copy carries only in-frame clones and drops some. In the table there are 140,000 to 150,000 clones, around 82% of which are singletons. The genes are TRBV28 and TRBJ2-3; D is ambiguous. The clonotype originates from a man aged 55 to 70 with active or convalescent COVID-19. The sequencing input was peripheral blood. As DNA, the CDR3 is TGTGCAACGGCGGATTATTCTCGCACAGATACGCAGTATTTT. Protein sequence: CATADYSRTDTQYF.